This TCR beta chain was identified in a study of shared clonotypes between healthy human individuals. Measured with immunoSEQ multiplex PCR; TCRdb has only the in-frame clones, and not every one. The repertoire holds roughly 2 million clones, with about 95% as singletons. The CDR3 totals 14 residues. The V end was cut by 4 bases, the J end by 4 bases, with 14 bases between. The germline V gene has CDR1 SGHNT and CDR2 YYREEE (reference sequence). It was CD45RO-negative cells, positively selected for CCR7, that made up naive CD8 cells, with terminally differentiated effector memory CD45RA+ cells excluded.

The V call is TRBV5-4, the J call TRBJ1-1; no definite D call. This clonotype was sampled from a man younger than 35 in good health. Sequenced input: naive CD8+ T cells sorted from blood. The CDR3 here is CASSPRDHFTEAFF. The CDR3 region has the DNA TGTGCCAGCAGCCCCCGCGATCACTTCACTGAAGCTTTCTTT.